This passage covers 24 T cell receptor beta chains from one sample sequenced in a study of blood T cell repertoires in COVID-19. Using immunoSEQ multiplex PCR, the repertoire was profiled, and TCRdb retains in-frame clones only, with some absent. The sample shows about 75,000 clones, 88% of them seen only once. Source material: peripheral blood. These receptors originate from a human donor in a cohort sampled during active COVID-19.

The chain links TRBV5-5 to TRBJ1-1; 7 bases line up with TRBD1. Per the germline V gene, CDR1 is SGHKS and CDR2 is YYEKEE (reference sequence). V lost 0 bases, J lost 2 bases, and 10 bases stayed unmatched. The CDR3 spans 17 residues. CDR3 residues: CASSLVAKQGKNTEAFF. The CDR3 nucleotides read TGTGCCAGCAGCTTGGTAGCGAAACAGGGGAAAAACACTGAAGCTTTCTTT.

This clone was seen a handful of times. The CDR3 here is CSVAANEQFF. DNA of the CDR3: TGCAGCGTTGCTGCGAATGAGCAGTTCTTC. The rearrangement links TRBV29-1 to TRBJ2-1, with no clear D. Germline V gene sequence: CDR1 SQVTM, CDR2 ANQGSEA. The ends were cut back, 4 bases at V and 7 bases at J, with 5 bases in the middle. This CDR3 comprises 10 residues.

The J gene is TRBJ1-1, the V gene TRBV14, with D possibly TRBD1 on 6 matching bases. V lost 1 base, J lost 5 bases, and 14 bases lay in between. CDR3 size: 15 residues. Looked up from germline, CDR1 is SGHDN and CDR2 is FVKESK. CDR3 residues: CASSQGSGVWTEAFF. Written as DNA, the CDR3 is TGTGCCAGCAGCCAAGGTTCAGGGGTTTGGACTGAAGCTTTCTTT.

This clone was detected only once. The chain uses TRBV2 and TRBJ2-5, with D perhaps matching TRBD1 (6 bases). The CDR3 is 15 amino acids. The V and J ends lost 1 base and 0 bases respectively, with 9 bases between them. CDR1 SNHLY and CDR2 FYNNEI come from the germline V gene. Here the CDR3 reads CASSEVRGYQETQYF. CDR3 nucleotide sequence: TGTGCCAGCAGTGAAGTCAGGGGATACCAAGAGACCCAGTACTTC.

The V and J genes are TRBV15 and TRBJ2-3; 9 nucleotides line up with TRBD2. Germline V gene data show CDR1 as LNHNV and CDR2 as YYDKDF (reference sequence). J gave up 1 base and V 0 bases, and 2 bases lay outside the gene matches. The CDR3 loop spans 16 amino acids. The CDR3 bases are TGTGCCACCAGCAGAGATTTAGCGGGAGGCACAGATACGCAGTATTTT. It yields the protein CATSRDLAGGTDTQYF.

The genes are TRBV6-5 and TRBJ2-7; maybe TRBD1 (5 bases). The CDR3 is made up of 13 amino acids. V lost 5 bases and J 1 base, leaving 9 bases between the germline ends. From germline, CDR1 is MNHEY and CDR2 SVGAGI. DNA for the CDR3: TGTGCCAGCAGTATAGGGGATTCCTACGAGCAGTACTTC. The encoded protein is CASSIGDSYEQYF.

The CDR3 nucleotides read TGTGCCAGCAGCCTCCGGGACGAGCAGTACTTC. Translation gives CASSLRDEQYF. The chain links TRBV7-9 to TRBJ2-7; D is unclear. CDR1 and CDR2 (germline): SEHNR, FQNEAQ (reference sequence). V was clipped by 5 bases and J by 5 bases, with 7 bases between them. The CDR3 covers 11 residues.

The V gene is TRBV27, the J gene TRBJ1-3; TRBD1 matches at 7 bases. J was trimmed by 4 bases and V by 4 bases; bases with no gene match: 7. This CDR3 has 15 residues. From germline, CDR1 is MNHEY and CDR2 SMNVEV (reference sequence). DNA of the CDR3: TGTGCCAGCAGTTCAGGACAGGTCGGGGGAAACACCATATATTTT. Translated, it gives CASSSGQVGGNTIYF.

This clone was picked up one time. This sequence joins TRBV5-4 and TRBJ2-5, with 8 bases aligning to TRBD1. Germline-derived CDR1 and CDR2 are SGHNT and YYREEE (reference sequence). This CDR3 comprises 14 residues. The ends lost 4 bases at V and 5 bases at J; junction bases unmatched: 7. This chain's CDR3 is CASSPGQGSETQYF. The CDR3 bases are TGTGCCAGCAGCCCAGGACAGGGATCCGAGACCCAGTACTTC.

The rearrangement links TRBV11-1 to TRBJ2-3, with 7 bases that match TRBD1. CDR1 is SGHAT, CDR2 FQDESV, per germline (reference sequence). The trim removed 8 bases at V and 3 bases at J, leaving 8 bases unmatched. The CDR3 is 14 residues long. This chain's CDR3 is CASEKGGATDTQYF. CDR3 in DNA: TGTGCCAGCGAGAAAGGGGGCGCGACAGATACGCAGTATTTT.

The chain combines TRBV5-1 with TRBJ2-3; no clear D gene. Germline-derived CDR1 and CDR2 are SGHRS and YFSETQ. The V end lost 4 bases, the J end lost 0 bases, and 9 bases lay between the germline ends. The CDR3 spans 14 residues. In DNA, the CDR3 is TGCGCCAGCAGCCCCGAGGCTAGCACAGATACGCAGTATTTT. Protein: CASSPEASTDTQYF. Full variable domain (rest looked up from reference TRBV5-1 and TRBJ2-3): KAGVTQTPRYLIKTRGQQVTLSCSPISGHRSVSWYQQTPGQGLQFLFEYFSETQRNKGNFPGRFSGRQFSNSRSEMNVSTLELGDSALYLCASSPEASTDTQYFGPGTRLTVL.

The count of this clone is one. The chain couples TRBV29-1 to TRBJ1-1, with a weak D call TRBD1 (5 bases). This CDR3 region has 14 residues. Germline lookup yields CDR1 SQVTM and CDR2 ANQGSEA. Trimming pared 6 bases from V and 1 base from J, leaving 15 bases between. CDR3 amino acids: CSVAGHARNTEAFF. In DNA form, the CDR3 reads TGCAGCGTCGCAGGACACGCTAGGAACACTGAAGCTTTCTTT.

The V gene is TRBV9, the J gene TRBJ1-5; the D gene is possibly TRBD1 (5 bases). The germline V and J ends were trimmed by 4 bases and 5 bases, with 16 bases remaining between them. Germline assignment: CDR1 SGDLS and CDR2 YYNGEE. This CDR3 has 15 residues. The CDR3 loop reads CASSTGTGEYQPQHF. Here the CDR3 DNA reads TGTGCCAGCAGCACGGGGACGGGGGAATATCAGCCCCAGCATTTT.

This rearrangement joins TRBV14 to TRBJ1-1; TRBD1 is a possible D gene (6 bases). Per germline, CDR1 SGHDN and CDR2 FVKESK. Deletions cut 1 base from V and 8 bases from J, with 11 bases between. CDR3 length: 13 residues. The DNA for the CDR3 is TGTGCCAGCAGCCAAGGTTTTACAGGGGAAGCTTTCTTT. Translated: CASSQGFTGEAFF.

As DNA, the CDR3 is TGTGCCAGCAGCAAACCGACAGGGTTACGTATGGAGCAGTACTTC. This translates into CASSKPTGLRMEQYF. The chain has TRBV7-2 and TRBJ2-7; 7 bases are a match to TRBD1. V dropped 5 bases and J dropped 7; count of bases not matched to a gene: 14. The CDR3 length is 15 residues. Germline lookup yields CDR1 SGHTA and CDR2 FQGNSA.

The chain uses TRBV19 and TRBJ2-5, with 8 nucleotides matching TRBD2. The CDR3 loop spans 16 amino acids. Germline lookup yields CDR1 LNHDA and CDR2 SQIVND (reference sequence). Trimming at V came to 5 bases and at J to 5 bases, leaving 13 bases not matched to a gene. The CDR3 region has the DNA TGTGCCAGTAGTTCCCCAATAGCGGGACGGTCGGAGACCCAGTACTTC. Its translation: CASSSPIAGRSETQYF.

The chain employs TRBV28 and TRBJ2-4; 8 nucleotides match TRBD1. Germline CDR1 reads MDHEN; CDR2 reads SYDVKM. This CDR3 contains 18 residues. V lost 2 bases to trimming and J lost 9 bases; unmatched junction nucleotides: 18. The CDR3 region has the DNA TGTGCCAGCAGTTTAGGACAGGGTCGTGACTACCCTGGCGGCATTCAGTACTTC. Translated: CASSLGQGRDYPGGIQYF.

V gene TRBV5-4 combines with J gene TRBJ2-5, with 7 bases lining up with TRBD2. V dropped 3 bases and J dropped 5; count of bases not matched to a gene: 10. The germline gives CDR1 SGHNT, CDR2 YYREEE (reference sequence). The CDR3 loop spans 15 amino acids. CDR3: CASSSPSGAQETQYF. DNA for the CDR3: TGTGCCAGCAGCTCGCCAAGCGGGGCGCAGGAGACCCAGTACTTC.

V and J are TRBV6-5 and TRBJ2-3, with D hard to call. Trimming stripped 6 bases from V and 5 bases from J, with 6 bases between. Germline V lookup: CDR1 MNHEY, CDR2 SVGAGI. The CDR3 is 11 residues long. The CDR3 nucleotides read TGTGCCAGCAGGCGGCAAGATACGCAGTATTTT. This gives the protein CASRRQDTQYF.

The CDR3 bases are TGTGCCAGCAGCTTTGGGACAGGGGGACAAGAGACCCAGTACTTC. Its translation is CASSFGTGGQETQYF. The V call is TRBV3-1 (or the pseudogene TRBV3-2), the J call TRBJ2-5; 11 positions match TRBD1. Per germline, CDR1 LGHDT and CDR2 YNNKEL (reference sequence). The ends lost 5 bases at V and 2 bases at J; junction bases unmatched: 4. The CDR3 is 15 amino acids.

The chain combines TRBV6-1 with TRBJ2-2; D is unresolved. Trimming stripped 1 base from V and 3 bases from J, with 6 bases between. The CDR3 is 14 residues long. In germline, CDR1 is MNHNS, CDR2 SASEGT. CDR3 amino acids: CASSEVSDTGELFF. Written as DNA, the CDR3 is TGTGCCAGCAGTGAAGTTTCGGACACCGGGGAGCTGTTTTTT.

The chain recombines TRBV6-1 with TRBJ2-7, with a tentative D call TRBD1 (5 bases). Between the trimmed V and J ends, which lost 1 base and 3 bases, there was a span of 7 bases. The germline CDR1 and CDR2 sequences are MNHNS and SASEGT. This CDR3 comprises 13 residues. DNA for the CDR3: TGTGCCAGCAGTGAAGGACAGTTCTACGAGCAGTACTTC. It encodes CASSEGQFYEQYF.

The V and J genes are TRBV23-1 and TRBJ2-7; TRBD2 agrees at 9 bases. TRBV23-1 is known as an ORF, though its function is uncertain. The length of the CDR3 is 16 residues. Germline trimming cut 0 bases from V and 3 bases from J; bases unmatched to any gene: 6. CDR3 sequence (DNA): TGCGCCAGCAGTCAATCCAAGCGGGAGGCCGACTACGAGCAGTACTTC. Residues: CASSQSKREADYEQYF.

The chain carries TRBV6-5 and TRBJ2-7; possible D gene TRBD2, 6 bases. The CDR3 has 12 residues. Trimming removed 5 bases at V and 5 bases at J, with 10 bases between. Germline V lookup: CDR1 MNHEY, CDR2 SVGAGI. CDR3 nucleotides: TGTGCCAGCAGTCCCCGCGGGGACGAGCAGTACTTC. Its protein is CASSPRGDEQYF.